This T cell receptor beta chain was recovered during a study of T cells in Graves' hyperthyroidism and ophthalmopathy. This clonotype was observed at least ten times. RNA transcripts were the template for amplifying TCR beta CDR3 regions. HTBI primers drove first-round RT-PCR of the TCR CDR3. In TCRdb, the multiplex PCR reads were re-called with MiXCR into one record per CDR3 protein. The table records fewer than 900,000 distinct CDR3 sequences, about a sixth of them present only once. There are 11 residues in the CDR3. Trimming left V 2 bases short and J 4 bases short, with 2 bases between. Germline assignment: CDR1 MDHEN and CDR2 SYDVKM.

The receptor comes from a man aged 18 to 30 with Graves' hyperthyroidism. Material for sequencing was blood. The J gene is TRBJ1-2, the V gene TRBV28, with D hard to call. CDR3 sequence reads: CASSLAYGYTF. The CDR3 DNA follows: TGTGCCAGCAGTTTAGCCTATGGCTACACCTTC.